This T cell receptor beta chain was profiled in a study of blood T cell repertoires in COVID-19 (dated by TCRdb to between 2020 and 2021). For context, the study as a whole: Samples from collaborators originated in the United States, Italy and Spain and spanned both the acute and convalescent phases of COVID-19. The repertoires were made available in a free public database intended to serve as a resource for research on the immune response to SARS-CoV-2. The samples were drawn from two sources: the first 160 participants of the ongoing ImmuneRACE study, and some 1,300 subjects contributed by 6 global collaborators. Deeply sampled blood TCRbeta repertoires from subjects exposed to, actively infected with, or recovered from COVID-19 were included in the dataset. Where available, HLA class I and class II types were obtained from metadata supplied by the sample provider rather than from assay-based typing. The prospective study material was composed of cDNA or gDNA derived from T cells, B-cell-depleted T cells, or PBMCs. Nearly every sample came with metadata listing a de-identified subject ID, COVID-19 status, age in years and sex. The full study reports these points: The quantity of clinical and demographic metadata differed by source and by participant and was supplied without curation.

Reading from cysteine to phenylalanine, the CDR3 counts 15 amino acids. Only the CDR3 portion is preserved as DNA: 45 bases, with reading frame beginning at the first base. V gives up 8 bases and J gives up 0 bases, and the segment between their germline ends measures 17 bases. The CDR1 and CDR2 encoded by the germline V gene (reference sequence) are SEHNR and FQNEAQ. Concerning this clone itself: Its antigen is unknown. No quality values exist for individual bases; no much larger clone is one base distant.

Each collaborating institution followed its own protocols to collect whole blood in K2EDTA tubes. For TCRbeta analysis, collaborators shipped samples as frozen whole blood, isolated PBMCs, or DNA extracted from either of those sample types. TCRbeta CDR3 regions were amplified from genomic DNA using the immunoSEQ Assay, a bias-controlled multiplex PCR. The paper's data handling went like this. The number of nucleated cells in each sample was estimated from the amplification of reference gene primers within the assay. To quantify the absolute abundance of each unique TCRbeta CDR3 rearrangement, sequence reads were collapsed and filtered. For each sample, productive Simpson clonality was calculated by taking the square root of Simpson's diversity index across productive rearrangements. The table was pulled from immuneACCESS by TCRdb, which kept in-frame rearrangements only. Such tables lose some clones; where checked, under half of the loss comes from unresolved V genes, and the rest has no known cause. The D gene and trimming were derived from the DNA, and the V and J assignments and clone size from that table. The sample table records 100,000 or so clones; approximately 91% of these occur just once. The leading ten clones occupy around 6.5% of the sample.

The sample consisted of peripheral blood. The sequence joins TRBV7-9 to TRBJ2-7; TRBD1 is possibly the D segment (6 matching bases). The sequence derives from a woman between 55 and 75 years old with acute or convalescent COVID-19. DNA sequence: TGTGCCAGCTCCCCTGAGACAGGCTTCTCCTACGAGCAGTACTTC. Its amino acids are CASSPETGFSYEQYF.